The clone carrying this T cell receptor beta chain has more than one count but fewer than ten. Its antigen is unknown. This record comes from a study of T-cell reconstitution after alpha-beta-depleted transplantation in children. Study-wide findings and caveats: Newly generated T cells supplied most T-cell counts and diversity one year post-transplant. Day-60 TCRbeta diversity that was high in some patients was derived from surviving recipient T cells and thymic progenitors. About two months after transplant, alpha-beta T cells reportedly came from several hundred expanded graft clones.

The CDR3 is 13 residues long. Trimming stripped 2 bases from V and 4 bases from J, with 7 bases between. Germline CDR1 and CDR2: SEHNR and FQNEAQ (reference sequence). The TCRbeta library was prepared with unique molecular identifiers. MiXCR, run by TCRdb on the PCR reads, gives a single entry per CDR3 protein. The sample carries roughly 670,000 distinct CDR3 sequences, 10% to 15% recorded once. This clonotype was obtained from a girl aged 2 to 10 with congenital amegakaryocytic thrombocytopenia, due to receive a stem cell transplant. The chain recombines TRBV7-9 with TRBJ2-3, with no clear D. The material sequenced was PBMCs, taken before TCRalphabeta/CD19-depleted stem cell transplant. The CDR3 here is CASSLLRPDTQYF. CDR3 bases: TGTGCCAGCAGCTTACTACGGCCAGATACGCAGTATTTT. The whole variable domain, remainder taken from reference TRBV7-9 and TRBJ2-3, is DTGVSQNPRHKITKRGQNVTFRCDPISEHNRLYWYRQTLGQGPEFLTYFQNEAQLEKSRLLSDRFSAERPKGSFSTLEIQRTEQGDSAMYLCASSLLRPDTQYFGPGTRLTVL.